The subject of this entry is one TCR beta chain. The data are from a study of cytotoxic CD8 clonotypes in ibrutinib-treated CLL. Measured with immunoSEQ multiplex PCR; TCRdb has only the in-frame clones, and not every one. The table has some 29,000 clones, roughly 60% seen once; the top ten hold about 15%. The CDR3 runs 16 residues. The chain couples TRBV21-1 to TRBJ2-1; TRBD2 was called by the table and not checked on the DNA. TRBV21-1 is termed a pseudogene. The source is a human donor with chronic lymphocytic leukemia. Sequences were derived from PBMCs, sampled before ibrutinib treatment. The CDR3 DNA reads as TGTGCCAGCAGAACGTTTAGCGGGGAGGGAGTCAATGAGCAGTTCTTC. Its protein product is CASRTFSGEGVNEQFF.